These 30 T cell receptor beta chains share one sample of origin, sequenced in a study of T cell responses to AZD1222 COVID-19 vaccine. The assay was immunoSEQ multiplex PCR, and TCRdb's table has in-frame clones only and misses some. The data hold some 120,000 clones, with around 94% observed a single time. The starting material was peripheral blood, obtained 28 days after the second AZD1222 dose. The receptors originated from an adult who received the AZD1222 COVID-19 vaccine.

The chain joins TRBV7-2 to TRBJ2-1, with a possible D match to TRBD2 (6 bases). The V end lost 3 bases, the J end lost 8 bases, and 14 bases lay between the germline ends. In germline, CDR1 is SGHTA, CDR2 FQGNSA. The CDR3 is 14 amino acids. CDR3 DNA sequence: TGTGCCAGCAGCTTGCGGGGTACCTCTGATGAGCAGTTCTTC. Protein: CASSLRGTSDEQFF.

The chain carries TRBV5-4 and TRBJ2-7, with D hard to call. The CDR3 is 15 residues long. The germline gives CDR1 SGHNT, CDR2 YYREEE (reference sequence). V lost 0 bases and J 3 bases, leaving 13 bases between the germline ends. The CDR3: CASSLDGEEFYEQYF. CDR3 nucleotide sequence: TGTGCCAGCAGCTTGGATGGCGAAGAATTCTACGAGCAGTACTTC.

Written as DNA, the CDR3 is TGTGCCAGCAGTGACCAACAGGGCTGGGGCTACACCTTC. It is translated as CASSDQQGWGYTF. The chain carries TRBV28 and TRBJ1-2; D possibly corresponds to TRBD1 (6 bases). Germline V gene data show CDR1 as MDHEN and CDR2 as SYDVKM. Trimming took off 5 bases at V and 8 bases at J, with 15 bases between the two ends. The CDR3 sequence is 13 residues long.

Here the CDR3 DNA reads TGTGCCAGCAGCCGGGACAGGGTTAACGAGCAGTACTTC. Translation: CASSRDRVNEQYF. The chain couples TRBV5-4 to TRBJ2-7; TRBD1 matches 9 bases. Germline V lookup: CDR1 SGHNT, CDR2 YYREEE (reference sequence). The CDR3 runs to 13 residues. The junction had 4 bases not matched to a gene; V was cut back by 4 bases and J by 5 bases.

V usage is TRBV5-1 and J usage is TRBJ1-2; D is unresolved. Germline V gene sequence: CDR1 SGHRS, CDR2 YFSETQ. V lost 2 bases, J lost 6 bases, and 8 bases lay in between. The CDR3 spans 12 residues. The CDR3 sequence: CASSFGSNGYTF. Written as DNA, the CDR3 is TGCGCCAGCAGCTTCGGAAGTAATGGCTACACCTTC.

This clone was observed a few times. V and J are TRBV19 and TRBJ2-2; D perhaps matches TRBD1 (5 bases). Per the germline V gene, CDR1 is LNHDA and CDR2 is SQIVND (reference sequence). This CDR3 has 14 residues. Deletions cut 4 bases from V and 0 bases from J, with 6 bases between. The CDR3: CASSKQANTGELFF. The CDR3 DNA reads as TGTGCCAGTAGTAAACAGGCGAACACCGGGGAGCTGTTTTTT.

The chain is built from TRBV11-3 and TRBJ2-3; 7 bases are shared with TRBD2. The germline CDR1 and CDR2 sequences are SGHNT and YENEEA. CDR3 length equals 14 residues. J was trimmed by 1 base and V by 5 bases; bases with no gene match: 3. CDR3 bases: TGTGCCAGCAGCGTAACTAGCGGCACAGATACGCAGTATTTT. Encoded protein: CASSVTSGTDTQYF.

The CDR3 spells CASSERLAGDGEQYF. The CDR3 coding sequence is TGTGCCAGCAGCGAGAGACTAGCGGGAGATGGAGAGCAGTACTTC. The chain joins TRBV7-9 to TRBJ2-7; TRBD2 matches 12 bases. J lost 7 bases, V lost 5 bases, and 9 bases had no gene match. Germline lookup yields CDR1 SEHNR and CDR2 FQNEAQ (reference sequence). CDR3 length: 15 amino acids.

The genes are TRBV7-2 and TRBJ2-1, with 9 nucleotides matching TRBD2. The CDR3 runs 15 residues. Germline V gene lookup returns CDR1 SGHTA and CDR2 FQGNSA. Trimming at V came to 2 bases and at J to 3 bases, leaving 2 bases not matched to a gene. Here the CDR3 reads CASSLQRGDYNEQFF. The CDR3 DNA follows: TGTGCCAGCAGCTTACAGCGGGGGGACTACAATGAGCAGTTCTTC.

The chain uses TRBV28 and TRBJ2-6, with D maybe TRBD2 (5 bases). V was shortened by 7 bases and J by 0 bases, with 10 bases between the two germline ends. The CDR3 spans 15 residues. The V gene's germline CDR1 is MDHEN and CDR2 SYDVKM. The chain's CDR3 is CASKRGISGANVLTF. DNA of the CDR3: TGTGCCAGCAAAAGAGGGATCTCTGGGGCCAACGTCCTGACTTTC.

The chain recombines TRBV21-1 with TRBJ2-3; the table's D call TRBD2 went unverified against the DNA. TRBV21-1 has pseudogene status. The CDR3 is 15 amino acids. The CDR3 spells CASSDPRTSGGRQYF. CDR3 nucleotides: TGTGCCAGCAGCGATCCTCGGACTAGCGGGGGACGGCAGTATTTT.

This rearrangement joins TRBV7-6 to TRBJ2-1, with unresolved D. The germline V gene has CDR1 SGHVS and CDR2 FNYEAQ. The CDR3 consists of 16 residues. V was trimmed by 1 base and J by 0 bases, leaving 10 bases between them. The CDR3, as DNA: TGTGCCAGCAGCTTAGGGCTAGTGGGCTCCTACAATGAGCAGTTCTTC. It encodes CASSLGLVGSYNEQFF.

Here the CDR3 reads CAWSPGQGSDGYTF. The CDR3 DNA reads as TGTGCCTGGAGCCCAGGACAGGGAAGTGATGGCTACACCTTC. The chain uses TRBV30 and TRBJ1-2; 8 nucleotides line up with TRBD1. The germline gives CDR1 GTSNPN, CDR2 SVGIG (reference sequence). With 3 bases clipped from V and 6 bases from J, the junction kept 9 bases outside the gene matches. CDR3 length: 14 amino acids.

The chain has TRBV7-9 and TRBJ1-6; no clear D gene. This CDR3 has 12 amino acids. Per the germline V gene, CDR1 is SEHNR and CDR2 is FQNEAQ (reference sequence). Trimming removed 0 bases from V and 17 bases from J, with 11 bases in between. The CDR3, as DNA: TGTGCCAGCAGCTTAGCCAAGGCTCCTGTCCACTTT. Its protein product is CASSLAKAPVHF.

The rearrangement joins TRBV5-4 to TRBJ2-1; possibly TRBD2 for D (6 bases). CDR1 and CDR2 (germline): SGHNT, YYREEE (reference sequence). Trimming left V 0 bases short and J 8 bases short, with 9 bases between. This CDR3 spans 13 amino acids. In DNA form, the CDR3 reads TGTGCCAGCAGCTTGGGGCCGGGAGATGAGCAGTTCTTC. It encodes CASSLGPGDEQFF.

The gene calls are TRBV7-6 and TRBJ2-7, with 16 bases fitting TRBD2. Per the germline V gene, CDR1 is SGHVS and CDR2 is FNYEAQ. CDR3 length: 17 residues. V trimming: 5 bases; J trimming: 4 bases; junction bases outside the gene matches: 8. The CDR3 region is CASSAGLAGGHRYEQYF. The CDR3, as DNA: TGTGCCAGCAGCGCGGGACTAGCGGGAGGGCATCGGTACGAGCAGTACTTC.

This rearrangement joins TRBV7-3 to TRBJ2-6, with D unclear. From germline, CDR1 is SGHTA and CDR2 FQGTGA. The CDR3 sequence is 17 residues long. With 2 bases removed from V and 2 bases from J, the gap between germline ends came to 13 bases. CDR3 in amino acids: CASSLAPAFPGANVLTF. Written as DNA, the CDR3 is TGTGCCAGCAGCTTAGCCCCGGCATTCCCTGGGGCCAACGTCCTGACTTTC.

The chain uses TRBV30 and TRBJ1-5; TRBD1 agrees at 9 bases. The germline V gene has CDR1 GTSNPN and CDR2 SVGIG (reference sequence). The CDR3 runs to 13 residues. Germline trimming cut 6 bases from V and 6 bases from J; bases unmatched to any gene: 6. CDR3 amino acids: CACEQGAGQPQHF. The CDR3 nucleotides read TGTGCCTGTGAACAGGGGGCTGGTCAGCCCCAGCATTTT.

The V and J genes are TRBV5-1 and TRBJ2-1; possibly TRBD2 for D (5 bases). Germline values: CDR1 SGHRS, CDR2 YFSETQ. V lost 0 bases, J lost 1 base, and 20 bases lay in between. There are 19 residues in the CDR3. CDR3 sequence (DNA): TGCGCCAGCAGCTTGGCCGGGGTCGGGCAGGTGGGATCCTACAATGAGCAGTTCTTC. Translation gives CASSLAGVGQVGSYNEQFF.

The chain combines TRBV5-4 with TRBJ2-7; D is unclear. Per the germline V gene, CDR1 is SGHNT and CDR2 is YYREEE (reference sequence). V lost 2 bases and J 3 bases, leaving 6 bases between the germline ends. The CDR3 extends over 12 amino acids. CDR3 amino acids: CASSFWGYEQYF. The DNA of the CDR3 is TGTGCCAGCAGCTTTTGGGGCTACGAGCAGTACTTC. The variable domain in full, completed from reference TRBV5-4 and TRBJ2-7, reads ETGVTQSPTHLIKTRGQQVTLRCSSQSGHNTVSWYQQALGQGPQFIFQYYREEENGRGNFPPRFSGLQFPNYSSELNVNALELDDSALYLCASSFWGYEQYFGPGTRLTVT.

This clone was found once. This rearrangement joins TRBV5-1 to TRBJ1-1; the D gene is possibly TRBD1 (6 bases). The CDR3 covers 15 residues. The germline V gene encodes CDR1 SGHRS and CDR2 YFSETQ. V dropped 0 bases and J dropped 1 base, with 10 bases sitting between them. The CDR3 sequence is CASSLAPQGNTEAFF. CDR3 coding DNA: TGCGCCAGCAGCTTGGCCCCACAGGGGAACACTGAAGCTTTCTTT.

The chain recombines TRBV30 with TRBJ1-1; D may be TRBD1 (5 bases). The CDR3 is 13 residues long. Trimming took 1 base from V and 11 from J, leaving 17 bases between them. CDR1 GTSNPN and CDR2 SVGIG come from the germline V gene (reference sequence). CDR3 DNA: TGTGCCTGGAGTGGGGACCGGAGAGGCGCGGCTTTCTTT. This gives the protein CAWSGDRRGAAFF.

The V and J genes are TRBV7-2 and TRBJ2-1; D remains unclear. Between the trimmed V and J ends, which lost 5 bases and 6 bases, there was a span of 17 bases. In germline, CDR1 is SGHTA, CDR2 FQGNSA. The CDR3 is 15 amino acids. CDR3 amino acids: CASSQKGWDPNEQFF. CDR3 sequence (DNA): TGTGCCAGCAGCCAGAAAGGGTGGGATCCCAATGAGCAGTTCTTC. The full variable domain, in which reference TRBV7-2 and TRBJ2-1 provide the parts outside the CDR3, is GAGVSQSPSNKVTEKGKDVELRCDPISGHTALYWYRQSLGQGLEFLIYFQGNSAPDKSGLPSDRFSAERTGGSVSTLTIQRTQQEDSAVYLCASSQKGWDPNEQFFGPGTRLTVL.

The chain couples TRBV2 to TRBJ1-6; no clear D gene. Per the germline V gene, CDR1 is SNHLY and CDR2 is FYNNEI. Trimming took off 0 bases at V and 5 bases at J, with 5 bases between the two ends. This CDR3 spans 14 amino acids. CDR3 coding DNA: TGTGCCAGCAGTGAAGCAGGAGATAATTCACCCCTCCACTTT. It specifies CASSEAGDNSPLHF. The full variable domain, in which reference TRBV2 and TRBJ1-6 provide the parts outside the CDR3, is EPEVTQTPSHQVTQMGQEVILRCVPISNHLYFYWYRQILGQKVEFLVSFYNNEISEKSEIFDDQFSVERPDGSNFTLKIRSTKLEDSAMYFCASSEAGDNSPLHFGNGTRLTVT.

The CDR3 bases are TGTGCCAGCGGATCCGGGGGTGAAGCTTTCTTT. Translating gives CASGSGGEAFF. The chain recombines TRBV6-5 with TRBJ1-1; tentatively, D is TRBD1 (5 bases). The CDR3 consists of 11 residues. Germline-derived CDR1 and CDR2 are MNHEY and SVGAGI. The germline V and J ends were trimmed by 8 bases and 7 bases, with 11 bases remaining between them.

The count of this clone is one. This chain connects TRBV18 to TRBJ2-5; 10 nucleotides agree with TRBD1. Per the germline V gene, CDR1 is KGHSH and CDR2 is LQKENI. Trimming at V came to 6 bases and at J to 1 base, leaving 5 bases not matched to a gene. CDR3 size: 15 residues. The CDR3 DNA sequence: TGTGCCAGCTCCTCCGGGACAGGGGTCCAAGAGACCCAGTACTTC. Residues: CASSSGTGVQETQYF.

This chain uses TRBV28 with TRBJ1-1; a possible D gene is TRBD1 (5 bases). V lost 10 bases and J lost 2, with 14 bases in between. The CDR3 covers 13 residues. Germline CDR1 MDHEN, CDR2 SYDVKM. The CDR3 coding sequence is TGTGCCACCGAGTGGGGACGCAACACTGAAGCTTTCTTT. Encoded protein: CATEWGRNTEAFF.

The chain couples TRBV27 to TRBJ2-3; D remains unclear. This CDR3 contains 15 residues. V lost 3 bases and J 3 bases, leaving 13 bases between the germline ends. Germline CDR1 MNHEY, CDR2 SMNVEV (reference sequence). This CDR3 is CASSLLLGVTDTQYF. As DNA, the CDR3 is TGTGCCAGCAGTTTGCTCCTAGGTGTAACAGATACGCAGTATTTT.

This chain uses TRBV5-4 with TRBJ1-1, with D perhaps matching TRBD1 (6 bases). Germline values: CDR1 SGHNT, CDR2 YYREEE (reference sequence). V lost 0 bases and J 4 bases, leaving 10 bases between the germline ends. The CDR3 runs 14 residues. The CDR3 spells CASSLEGGSTEAFF. Here the CDR3 DNA reads TGTGCCAGCAGCTTGGAGGGGGGGAGCACTGAAGCTTTCTTT. Supplemented by reference TRBV5-4 and TRBJ1-1, the full variable domain reads ETGVTQSPTHLIKTRGQQVTLRCSSQSGHNTVSWYQQALGQGPQFIFQYYREEENGRGNFPPRFSGLQFPNYSSELNVNALELDDSALYLCASSLEGGSTEAFFGQGTRLTVV.

The CDR3 region is CAWKPGQSVYFEKLFF. CDR3 in DNA: TGTGCCTGGAAACCGGGACAGTCCGTGTATTTTGAAAAACTGTTTTTT. V usage is TRBV30 and J usage is TRBJ1-4; TRBD1 matches 7 bases. This CDR3 comprises 16 residues. Germline assignment: CDR1 GTSNPN and CDR2 SVGIG (reference sequence). After removal of 4 bases from V and 7 bases from J, the junction contained 15 bases not matched to a gene.